This T cell receptor beta chain was found in a study of metastatic and nonmetastatic thyroid tumors. Study summary: For malignant and benign thyroid patients, tumor or nodule tissue and blood were the sources whose repertoires were compared.

Per the authors' pipeline: A classifier of distant metastasis in papillary thyroid cancer was built from CDR3 differences (across clinicopathological groups). TCRdb reprocessed the PCR reads using MiXCR. None of the V and J calls come from the authors' own analysis; TCRdb made them. The table shows around 89,000 clones, with just under 15% occurring only once. CDR1 SGHTA and CDR2 FQGTGA come from the germline V gene. Losses at the gene ends were 4 bases for V and 5 bases for J; bases not matched to a gene: 1. The CDR3 is 13 residues long. Overall study results and limits: When malignant thyroid tumors were compared with benign nodules, TCR beta diversity was reportedly significantly higher in the malignant tumors. This held in both blood and tumor samples.

Thyroid surgery took place with no prior treatment in any patient. This clone was seen only once. The antigen is undetermined. This may arise from a read error, as a much more abundant clone is one base away. This TCR came from a female donor with papillary thyroid cancer or a benign thyroid nodule (not recorded which). Some clones in this sample may be carry-over from other donors' samples. The chain uses TRBV7-3 and TRBJ2-3; 9 bases fit TRBD2. What was sequenced was blood. The CDR3 region has the DNA TGTGCCAGCAGCTGGACTAGCGAAGATACGCAGTATTTT. Protein sequence: CASSWTSEDTQYF.